This paragraph reports one TCR beta chain. In its sample, this clonotype was seen many times. What antigen it recognizes has not been identified. The input lacks base qualities; no much larger clone sits a single base away. Per the publication, the treatment or condition label means: allogeneic hematopoietic cell transplantation with graft depleted of TCRalphabeta T cells and CD19 B cells. TCRalphabeta/CD19-depleted allogeneic hematopoietic cell grafts were given to the transplant recipients, all of whom were children. This entry belongs to a study of T-cell reconstitution after alpha-beta-depleted transplantation in children (dated by TCRdb to 2016 to 2018). With respect to the entire study: Using TCR repertoire profiling, the study quantitatively followed how T-cell immune reconstitution unfolded in children after TCRalphabeta/CD19-depleted allogeneic hematopoietic cell transplantation.

Here is what the overall study found, with its caveats: The apparently early alphabetaT-cell count recovery about two months after transplant was reportedly dependent on only several hundred rapidly expanded clones derived from non-depleted graft cells. In some patients, high TCRbeta diversity at day 60 was attributed to recipient T cells and intrathymic progenitors that had survived conditioning. Over subsequent months, a decline in hyperexpanded clone frequencies was noted, and after one year, T-cell counts and TCRbeta diversity were mostly ascribed to newly produced T cells.

The protocol used for the library was PCR. Sequencing relied on an Illumina HiSeq 2500. TCR library preparation used molecular barcoding, with unique molecular identifiers applied to normalize quantification of the TCRbeta repertoire. TCRdb reprocessed the public reads (quality trimming at Q25 with fastp, clone calling with MiXCR) and kept in-frame beta chains. Rows with a matching CDR3 protein are joined into one entry that keeps the most common DNA and genes. The sample table holds some 150,000 distinct CDR3 sequences, of which around 8.8% were seen once. The top ten constitute 15% to 20% of the sample. From the cysteine through the phenylalanine, the CDR3 covers 14 amino acids. Only the CDR3 DNA stays, 42 bases, in frame from base 1. The germline ends are 10 bases apart after V is trimmed by 2 bases and J by 8 bases. From a lookup of the germline V gene, CDR1 and CDR2 are MDHEN and SYDVKM.

The source is a female patient aged 2-10 years who had a stem cell transplant for congenital amegakaryocytic thrombocytopenia, so the T cells may come from the graft donor. The chain joins TRBV28 to TRBJ1-6; a confident D gene designation cannot be given. This sample comprised PBMCs, mostly from graft donor cells, obtained 180 days after TCRalphabeta/CD19-depleted stem cell transplant. CDR3 protein: CASSLILNHSPLHF. The sequenced DNA: TGTGCCAGCAGTTTAATACTCAATCATTCACCCCTCCACTTT.